The rows below give T cell receptor beta chains drawn from one sample of a study of CD8 T cells in Susac syndrome. TCRdb used MiXCR to reprocess the immunoSEQ multiplex PCR reads, holding one entry per CDR3 protein. The repertoire holds approximately 150,000 distinct CDR3 sequences, around 93% seen once, with 0.13% in the top ten. The sequenced sample consisted of CD4+ T cells from PBMCs. The receptor set was obtained from a human donor in good health. Both conserved end residues are trimmed from each CDR3. The order of the fields is J gene, CDR3 length, V gene, CDR3 protein.

TRBJ2-5,13,TRBV6-5,ASSYWGRWVETQY
TRBJ1-2,12,TRBV7-2,ASSLLGTNYGYT
TRBJ1-1,12,TRBV18,ASSPDRENTEAF
TRBJ1-1,12,TRBV20-1,TAKSAAQNTEAF
TRBJ1-6,13,TRBV20-1,SASEASSYNSPLH
TRBJ2-5,11,TRBV6-6,ASSLTGRETQY
TRBJ2-2,12,TRBV5-1,ASSRDSNTGELF
TRBJ1-1,12,TRBV5-1,ASSLDTSDTEAF
TRBJ1-4,11,TRBV5-1,ASSLVGRSKLF
TRBJ2-3,13,TRBV15,ATSRDQKGTDTQY
TRBJ2-3,13,TRBV11-2,ASSLRGGGADTQY
TRBJ1-1,13,TRBV3-1,ASSQPGRMNTEAF
TRBJ2-5,13,TRBV5-6,ASSLSRGYQETQY
TRBJ2-2,9,TRBV3-1,ASSHFGELF
TRBJ2-3,12,TRBV9,ASSFGRGTDTQY
TRBJ1-2,12,TRBV5-6,ASSPVGAPYGYT
TRBJ1-5,12,TRBV7-8,ASTFDRANQPQH
TRBJ2-7,11,TRBV6-5,ASSSDRSYEQY
TRBJ1-1,11,TRBV20-1,SAIRAPNTEAF
TRBJ1-2,12,TRBV4-1,ASSLGGSSYGYT
TRBJ2-2,12,TRBV7-3,ASSLGTPTGELF
TRBJ1-5,9,TRBV18,ASSPDQPQH
TRBJ2-2,14,TRBV3-1,ASSPRGGPNTGELF
TRBJ2-1,14,TRBV20-1,SARDASGGSYNEQF
TRBJ1-1,12,TRBV7-9,ASSWDRGYGEAF
TRBJ2-7,12,TRBV20-1,SAPGTSVSYEQY
TRBJ2-1,12,TRBV12-3/TRBV12-4,ASRLPGTLGEQF
TRBJ1-1,13,TRBV6-6,ASSYSGIGNTEAF
TRBJ2-7,11,TRBV5-1,ASSLGDTYEQY
TRBJ2-5,13,TRBV6-6,ASSYPNQGAETQY
TRBJ2-2,15,TRBV27,ASSLEHPALNTGELF
TRBJ1-2,9,TRBV28,ASSLVYGYT
TRBJ2-1,11,TRBV30,AGSSGSNNEQF
TRBJ1-1,13,TRBV12-3/TRBV12-4,ASSRGFSAKTEAF
TRBJ2-2,11,TRBV11-3,ASSHTASGELF
TRBJ2-5,12,TRBV3-1,ASSTRGGQETQY